A single sample is the source of the 17 T cell receptor beta chains below, sequenced in a study of blood T cell repertoires in COVID-19. The data were produced by immunoSEQ multiplex PCR, yet TCRdb's version contains in-frame clones alone and is incomplete. The sample shows a few hundred thousand clones, around four fifths of them seen only once. Sequencing used PBMCs or T cells enriched from blood (not recorded which). The receptors derive from a man aged 35 to 55 who had recovered from COVID-19.

The genes are TRBV15 and TRBJ1-1; perhaps TRBD1 as D (6 bases). V lost 4 bases and J 2 bases, leaving 11 bases between the germline ends. From germline, CDR1 is LNHNV and CDR2 YYDKDF (reference sequence). The CDR3 is made up of 14 amino acids. The CDR3 DNA reads as TGTGCCACCAGCACCGCAGGGGTAAACACTGAAGCTTTCTTT. It encodes CATSTAGVNTEAFF.

The table lists this clone with a few counts. The CDR3 protein is CASSLPDRRTEAFF. The CDR3 DNA reads as TGTGCCAGCAGCTTACCGGACAGGAGAACTGAAGCTTTCTTT. The chain is built from TRBV7-3 and TRBJ1-1; 7 bases match TRBD1. The junction had 5 bases not matched to a gene; V was cut back by 2 bases and J by 5 bases. The CDR3 runs 14 residues. CDR1 is SGHTA and CDR2 is FQGTGA in the germline V gene.

Remarks on this clone: Different DNA sequences within this sample yield the same CDR3. This chain connects TRBV28 to TRBJ1-2; a possible D gene is TRBD1 (6 bases). Per germline, CDR1 MDHEN and CDR2 SYDVKM. There are 14 residues in the CDR3. Deletions cut 2 bases from V and 2 bases from J, with 9 bases between. This CDR3 reads CASSLGQGNYGYTF. The CDR3 DNA reads TGTGCCAGCAGTTTAGGGCAGGGGAACTATGGCTACACCTTC.

The chain employs TRBV5-6 and TRBJ1-1; D is unresolved. The CDR3 is 12 residues long. The germline V gene encodes CDR1 SGHDT and CDR2 YYEEEE. Trimming left V 4 bases short and J 2 bases short, with 6 bases between. This CDR3 is CASSHLNTEAFF. The CDR3 nucleotides read TGTGCCAGCAGCCACCTAAACACTGAAGCTTTCTTT.

V usage is TRBV19 and J usage is TRBJ2-7, with TRBD2 matching over 8 bases. J gave up 0 bases and V 1 base, and 2 bases lay outside the gene matches. Germline loops: CDR1 LNHDA, CDR2 SQIVND (reference sequence). This CDR3 has 15 amino acids. Written as DNA, the CDR3 is TGTGCCAGTAGTATAGCCGGGACTAGCTCCTACGAGCAGTACTTC. It specifies CASSIAGTSSYEQYF.

V and J are TRBV7-3 and TRBJ1-6; D call uncertain. The germline V gene encodes CDR1 SGHTA and CDR2 FQGTGA. CDR3 length: 15 amino acids. The ends were cut back, 5 bases at V and 0 bases at J, with 8 bases in the middle. CDR3 DNA: TGTGCCAGCAGCCCCCCAGACTCCTATAATTCACCCCTCCACTTT. Amino acid sequence: CASSPPDSYNSPLHF.

The chain uses TRBV7-3 and TRBJ2-3; 7 bases are a match to TRBD1. The CDR3 is made up of 15 amino acids. From germline, CDR1 is SGHTA and CDR2 FQGTGA. After removal of 4 bases from V and 3 bases from J, the junction contained 7 bases not matched to a gene. The CDR3, as DNA: TGTGCCAGCAGCTACCACAGGGGTGCAACAGATACGCAGTATTTT. As protein: CASSYHRGATDTQYF.

The gene calls are TRBV29-1 and TRBJ2-1; a possible D gene is TRBD2 (6 bases). CDR3 length equals 15 residues. The V gene's germline CDR1 is SQVTM and CDR2 ANQGSEA. The V end lost 8 bases, the J end lost 0 bases, and 17 bases lay between the germline ends. CDR3 nucleotide sequence: TGCAGCACCGTAGGAGGGCTCAGCTCCTACAATGAGCAGTTCTTC. This codes for CSTVGGLSSYNEQFF.

The chain combines TRBV15 with TRBJ2-7; D is undetermined. Germline V gives CDR1 LNHNV, CDR2 YYDKDF (reference sequence). The CDR3 has 15 residues. V was cut by 8 bases and J by 0 bases, with 17 bases left in between. CDR3 protein: CATQEGGATSYEQYF. DNA of the CDR3: TGTGCCACCCAAGAAGGTGGAGCGACCTCCTACGAGCAGTACTTC.

The rearrangement joins TRBV7-8 to TRBJ2-5; D remains unclear. Trimming took 5 bases from V and 3 from J, leaving 13 bases between them. This CDR3 is 14 amino acids long. The germline gives CDR1 SGHVS, CDR2 FQNEAQ. This CDR3 reads CASSPRIPKETQYF. The CDR3 DNA is TGTGCCAGCAGCCCGCGGATACCCAAAGAGACCCAGTACTTC. Complete variable domain (other parts from reference TRBV7-8 and TRBJ2-5): GAGVSQSPRYKVAKRGQDVALRCDPISGHVSLFWYQQALGQGPEFLTYFQNEAQLDKSGLPSDRFFAERPEGSVSTLKIQRTQQEDSAVYLCASSPRIPKETQYFGPGTRLLVL.

The gene calls are TRBV15 and TRBJ2-4; possibly TRBD1 for D (6 bases). Germline lookup yields CDR1 LNHNV and CDR2 YYDKDF (reference sequence). V dropped 2 bases and J dropped 9 bases, with 20 bases sitting between them. The length of the CDR3 is 16 residues. DNA for the CDR3: TGTGCCACCAGCAGAAATCCCCGGGACAAGAGCGTCATTCAGTACTTC. Residues: CATSRNPRDKSVIQYF.

The chain links TRBV28 to TRBJ2-1; D might be TRBD2 (5 bases). The CDR3 runs 15 residues. Germline loops: CDR1 MDHEN, CDR2 SYDVKM. Between the trimmed V and J ends, which lost 3 bases and 4 bases, there was a span of 13 bases. The CDR3 sequence is CASSFGLAEYNEQFF. The DNA of the CDR3 is TGTGCCAGCAGTTTCGGGCTAGCTGAATACAATGAGCAGTTCTTC.

This chain uses TRBV28 with TRBJ1-2; 9 positions agree with TRBD1. The CDR3 contains 12 residues. V lost 7 bases, J lost 8 bases, and 5 bases stayed unmatched. Germline CDR1 reads MDHEN; CDR2 reads SYDVKM. The CDR3 region is CASKTGGRGYTF. The CDR3, as DNA: TGTGCCAGCAAAACAGGGGGCCGCGGCTACACCTTC.

This clone was seen only once. The rearrangement uses TRBV15 and TRBJ2-2; TRBD1 agrees at 9 bases. The V and J ends lost 3 bases and 4 bases, in that order; junction bases with no gene match: 3. Per the germline V gene, CDR1 is LNHNV and CDR2 is YYDKDF (reference sequence). The CDR3 runs to 15 residues. The CDR3 DNA follows: TGTGCCACCAGCAGGGGGGGACAGGGCACCGGGGAGCTGTTTTTT. This translates into CATSRGGQGTGELFF.

The J gene is TRBJ2-3, the V gene TRBV4-3, with 7 bases identical to TRBD2. CDR1 is LGHNA and CDR2 is YSLEER in the germline V gene. The CDR3 contains 17 residues. V was pared by 4 bases and J by 5 bases, with 15 bases of the junction left unmatched. Written as DNA, the CDR3 is TGCGCCAGCAGCCTCCAAGTTAACCAGCGGGGAGTAGATACGCAGTATTTT. It yields the protein CASSLQVNQRGVDTQYF.

The V call is TRBV7-9, the J call TRBJ1-3, with 9 nucleotides matching TRBD1. Germline-derived CDR1 and CDR2 are SEHNR and FQNEAQ (reference sequence). J gave up 0 bases and V 10 bases, and 1 base lay outside the gene matches. This CDR3 comprises 13 residues. The CDR3 DNA sequence: TGTGCCAAGACAGGGGGCTCTGGAAACACCATATATTTT. Its translation is CAKTGGSGNTIYF.

The chain joins TRBV24-1 to TRBJ2-1; 7 bases align to TRBD2. CDR1 and CDR2 from the germline V gene are KGHDR and SFDVKD. With 6 bases clipped from V and 7 bases from J, the junction kept 11 bases outside the gene matches. This CDR3 region has 15 residues. CDR3 in DNA: TGTGCCACCAGTCTCCCCAGCGGGGACGTAAATGAGCAGTTCTTC. It translates to CATSLPSGDVNEQFF.